The T cell receptor beta chain under discussion was sequenced for a study of T cell responses to AZD1222 COVID-19 vaccine. Some clones are missing from TCRdb's copy, which holds only in-frame ones; the method was immunoSEQ multiplex PCR. The data show around 130,000 clones, with around 94% seen just once and roughly 7% held by the top ten. Germline V gene lookup returns CDR1 DFQATT and CDR2 SNEGSKA (reference sequence). Deletions cut 5 bases from V and 4 bases from J, with 8 bases between. The CDR3 loop spans 11 amino acids. The rearrangement links TRBV20-1 to TRBJ1-2, with D perhaps matching TRBD1 (5 bases). The sample consisted of peripheral blood, taken on day 0 of AZD1222 vaccination. The TCR was taken from an adult in good health. CDR3 nucleotide sequence: TGCAGTGCTCGGACAACCTATGGCTACACCTTC. Translation: CSARTTYGYTF.